This T cell receptor (beta chain) was observed in a study of blood T cell repertoires in COVID-19. For the study at large: There were acute and convalescent COVID-19 samples, and they came from the United States, Italy and Spain. PBMCs, B-cell-depleted T cells, or T cells provided the cDNA or gDNA that made up the material.

Original processing methods: Nucleated cell counts were estimated from reference gene primer amplification. TCRdb keeps only in-frame clones here, not all; method: immunoSEQ multiplex PCR. The V and J calls and the clone size are those of that table, but D and trimming were determined from the DNA. The table records some 260,000 clones, 79% of them present only once. Trimming removed 5 bases at V and 2 bases at J, with 15 bases between. This CDR3 is built from 15 residues. In germline, CDR1 is MDHEN, CDR2 SYDVKM. The sequence derives from a woman aged 40 to 49 with active or convalescent COVID-19. Sequencing was carried out using peripheral blood. The V call is TRBV28, the J call TRBJ1-2, with D perhaps TRBD1 (5 bases). The DNA for the CDR3 is TGTGCCAGCAGTGACGGGGGGAGCGGCAACTATGGCTACACCTTC. Translation: CASSDGGSGNYGYTF.